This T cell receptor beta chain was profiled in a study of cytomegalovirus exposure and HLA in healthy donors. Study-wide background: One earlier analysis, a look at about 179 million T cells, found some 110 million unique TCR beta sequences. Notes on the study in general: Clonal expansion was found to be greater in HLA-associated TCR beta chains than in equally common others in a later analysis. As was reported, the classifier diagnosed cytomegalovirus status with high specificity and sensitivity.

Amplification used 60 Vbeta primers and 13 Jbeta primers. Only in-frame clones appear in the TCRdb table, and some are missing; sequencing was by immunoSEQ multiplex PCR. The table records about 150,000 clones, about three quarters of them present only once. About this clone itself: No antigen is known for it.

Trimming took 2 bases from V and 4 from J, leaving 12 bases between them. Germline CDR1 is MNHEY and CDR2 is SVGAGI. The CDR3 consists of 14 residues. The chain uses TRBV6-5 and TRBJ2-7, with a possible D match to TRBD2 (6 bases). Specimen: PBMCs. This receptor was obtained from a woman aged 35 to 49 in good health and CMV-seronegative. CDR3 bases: TGTGCCAGCAGTTACGGAGGGTTGGATTACGAGCAGTACTTC. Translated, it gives CASSYGGLDYEQYF.